The 23 T cell receptor beta chains below all came from one sample that was sequenced in a study of regulatory T cells in long-lasting Graves disease. Regarding time point: newly diagnosed GD, antithyroid drugs for less than 3 months. Generation of the TCR library employed RNA extracted from PBMCs. CDR3 regions were amplified by Arm-PCR using iRepertoire HTBI primers to build TCR beta libraries. MiXCR, run by TCRdb on the multiplex PCR reads, gives a single entry per CDR3 protein. The sample carries around 400,000 distinct CDR3 sequences, less than 20% recorded once. The material was peripheral blood mononuclear cells (PBMCs), obtained at new diagnosis, from a patient treated with antithyroid drugs. Receptor source: a female donor with Graves disease.

A few counts support this clonotype. A far larger clone is a single base away, which makes a read error likely. The chain is built from TRBV7-2 and TRBJ2-3, with D perhaps TRBD2 (5 bases). The better agreement between TRBJ2-1 and the DNA end casts doubt on the J call. CDR1 is SGHTA, CDR2 FQGNSA, per germline. The CDR3 runs 14 residues. The CDR3 DNA is TGTGCCAGCAGCTTAGCGGGAGAATCCTACGAGCAGTTCTTC. This encodes CASSLAGESYEQFF.

This clonotype was detected many times. The chain uses TRBV7-7 and TRBJ2-5; tentative D call: TRBD2 (5 bases). Germline CDR1 reads SSHAT; CDR2 reads FNYEAQ (reference sequence). The germline V and J ends were trimmed by 2 bases and 5 bases, with 9 bases remaining between them. The CDR3 spans 13 residues. CDR3 coding DNA: TGTGCCAGCAGCTTATTAGCGATGGAGACCCAGTACTTC. As protein: CASSLLAMETQYF. Full variable domain (missing parts from reference TRBV7-7 and TRBJ2-5): GAGVSQSPRYKVTKRGQDVTLRCDPISSHATLYWYQQALGQGPEFLTYFNYEAQPDKSGLPSDRFSAERPEGSISTLTIQRTEQRDSAMYRCASSLLAMETQYFGPGTRLLVL.

The sample holds many counts of this clonotype. This rearrangement joins TRBV30 to TRBJ2-7; the D gene is possibly TRBD2 (5 bases). The CDR3 is 14 residues long. Germline V lookup: CDR1 GTSNPN, CDR2 SVGIG (reference sequence). With 0 bases removed from V and 0 bases from J, the gap between germline ends came to 9 bases. CDR3 residues: CAWSVGGSSYEQYF. CDR3 bases: TGTGCCTGGAGTGTCGGTGGGAGCTCCTACGAGCAGTACTTC.

V and J are TRBV4-1 and TRBJ2-1, with TRBD2 matching over 8 bases. The CDR3 has 15 residues. The V gene's germline CDR1 is MGHRA and CDR2 YSYEKL. Trimming removed 8 bases from V and 4 bases from J; junction bases left unmatched: 10. CDR3: CASASGGREYNEQFF. CDR3 in DNA: TGCGCCAGCGCCTCGGGGGGGAGAGAATACAATGAGCAGTTCTTC.

This clonotype appeared many times. This chain connects TRBV28 to TRBJ1-4; D is possibly TRBD1 (6 bases). CDR3 length: 16 amino acids. V lost 6 bases and J 7 bases, leaving 21 bases between the germline ends. Germline V gene sequence: CDR1 MDHEN, CDR2 SYDVKM. The CDR3 DNA follows: TGTGCCAGCAGCTCCCCCCGGGGGCGAGAAGGTGAAAAACTGTTTTTT. This translates into CASSSPRGREGEKLFF.

V usage is TRBV2 and J usage is TRBJ1-2; no definite D call. The CDR3 extends over 13 amino acids. Germline V lookup: CDR1 SNHLY, CDR2 FYNNEI. V was trimmed by 4 bases and J by 5 bases, leaving 11 bases between them. The CDR3 nucleotides are TGTGCCAGCAGTGCGCCAGAAAAGTATGGCTACACCTTC. This sequence encodes CASSAPEKYGYTF.

This clonotype was observed a handful of times. A clone one base away is much larger, so this may be a read error. V gene TRBV7-6 combines with J gene TRBJ2-7; 14 nucleotides line up with TRBD2. V trimming: 6 bases; J trimming: 5 bases; junction bases outside the gene matches: 12. The CDR3 extends over 17 amino acids. Germline-derived CDR1 and CDR2 are SGHVS and FNYEAQ. The CDR3, as DNA: TGTGCCAGCAGGCCCAGCCGGGGACTAGCGGGAGTTGACGAGCAGTACTTC. It codes for CASRPSRGLAGVDEQYF.

The table lists this clonotype with a few counts. CDR3 protein: CASSADSSGANVLTF. CDR3 nucleotide sequence: TGTGCCAGCAGTGCCGACAGCTCTGGGGCCAACGTCCTGACTTTC. The chain combines TRBV25-1 with TRBJ2-6; D is perhaps TRBD1 (5 bases). Germline V lookup: CDR1 MGHDK, CDR2 SYGVNS. This CDR3 contains 15 residues. Trimming removed 4 bases at V and 0 bases at J, with 7 bases between.

This clonotype has only a few counts. The chain joins TRBV4-1 to TRBJ2-2, with TRBD2 matching 7 bases. Germline V gene data show CDR1 as MGHRA and CDR2 as YSYEKL. With 3 bases clipped from V and 1 base from J, the junction kept 8 bases outside the gene matches. The length of the CDR3 is 17 residues. The CDR3 DNA is TGCGCCAGCAGCCACCCCCCGGGGGGAGGGAACACCGGGGAGCTGTTTTTT. It specifies CASSHPPGGGNTGELFF.

This rearrangement joins TRBV6-9 to TRBJ2-2; 10 nucleotides match TRBD2. This CDR3 comprises 14 residues. J was trimmed by 6 bases and V by 4 bases; bases with no gene match: 2. In germline, CDR1 is MNHGY, CDR2 SVAAGI. CDR3 sequence: CASSSSGSSGELFF. The CDR3 coding sequence is TGTGCCAGCAGTTCTAGCGGGAGTTCCGGGGAGCTGTTTTTT.

This clonotype was recorded at least ten times. The V gene is TRBV9, the J gene TRBJ2-5, with D unclear. This CDR3 is built from 13 residues. The germline gives CDR1 SGDLS, CDR2 YYNGEE. Deletions cut 0 bases from V and 3 bases from J, with 6 bases between. The CDR3 DNA is TGTGCCAGCAGCGTAGGAAATAAAGAGACCCAGTACTTC. It codes for CASSVGNKETQYF. The variable domain in full, with the rest retrieved from reference TRBV9 and TRBJ2-5, is DSGVTQTPKHLITATGQRVTLRCSPRSGDLSVYWYQQSLDQGLQFLIQYYNGEERAKGNILERFSAQQFPDLHSELNLSSLELGDSALYFCASSVGNKETQYFGPGTRLLVL.

The genes are TRBV12-3 or TRBV12-4 and TRBJ2-3; D uncertain. Trimming took off 5 bases at V and 2 bases at J, with 20 bases between the two ends. CDR3 size: 17 residues. The CDR3 sequence is CASSAWTDFDDTDTQYF. CDR3 DNA: TGTGCCAGCAGTGCCTGGACCGACTTTGATGACACAGATACGCAGTATTTT.

In this sample, this clonotype turned up many times. The gene calls are TRBV4-1 and TRBJ2-7; 11 bases fit TRBD1. The germline V gene encodes CDR1 MGHRA and CDR2 YSYEKL. The CDR3 is made up of 16 amino acids. V trimming: 2 bases; J trimming: 2 bases; junction bases outside the gene matches: 5. CDR3 amino acids: CASSQPGQGVPYEQYF. CDR3 DNA: TGCGCCAGCAGCCAACCGGGACAGGGGGTTCCCTACGAGCAGTACTTC.

Only a few counts were recorded for this clonotype. The CDR3 DNA follows: TGTGCCAGCAGTTTCAGAAACCGGGGCCAGAACACTGAAGCTTTCTTT. It is translated as CASSFRNRGQNTEAFF. V is TRBV7-2 and J is TRBJ1-1; maybe TRBD1 (5 bases). V gave up 6 bases and J gave up 1 base, with 18 bases separating them. Germline CDR1 reads SGHTA; CDR2 reads FQGNSA. The CDR3 is made up of 16 amino acids.

This clonotype was detected a few times. The rearrangement uses TRBV5-4 and TRBJ1-2; D unresolved. The CDR3 totals 15 residues. Trimming removed 3 bases from V and 0 bases from J, with 12 bases in between. CDR1 is SGHNT and CDR2 is YYREEE in the germline V gene (reference sequence). CDR3 amino acids: CASSSLEGANYGYTF. As DNA, the CDR3 is TGTGCCAGCAGCTCCTTGGAGGGTGCTAACTATGGCTACACCTTC.

This clonotype was found many times. The chain carries TRBV6-2 or TRBV6-3 and TRBJ2-6; no clear D gene. Per the germline V gene, CDR1 is MNHEY and CDR2 is SVGEGT. Deletions cut 10 bases from V and 4 bases from J, with 8 bases between. The CDR3 is 12 amino acids. The CDR3 DNA follows: TGTGCCACCGCTCGGGGGGCCAACGTCCTGACTTTC. Protein sequence: CATARGANVLTF.

About this clonotype itself: This could be a read error, since a much larger clone is one nucleotide away. The genes are TRBV10-3 and TRBJ2-1; 7 bases agree with TRBD2. The junction had 8 bases not matched to a gene; V was cut back by 4 bases and J by 5 bases. CDR3 length equals 15 residues. Germline assignment: CDR1 ENHRY and CDR2 SYGVKD. CDR3 sequence: CAISAGGGSHNEQFF. The CDR3 DNA is TGTGCCATCAGTGCTGGCGGGGGATCCCACAATGAGCAGTTCTTC.

This clonotype came up a few times. The V call is TRBV29-1, the J call TRBJ2-2; 7 bases line up with TRBD2. The CDR3 loop spans 13 amino acids. In germline, CDR1 is SQVTM, CDR2 ANQGSEA. J lost 6 bases, V lost 7 bases, and 8 bases had no gene match. The CDR3 coding sequence is TGCAGCGCCACCGGGGGGAAGCCCGGGGAGCTGTTTTTT. It yields the protein CSATGGKPGELFF.

This clonotype was seen repeatedly, ten times or more. The chain has TRBV7-9 and TRBJ2-5, with 11 bases matching TRBD1. V was pared by 5 bases and J by 5 bases, with 10 bases of the junction left unmatched. CDR3 size: 16 residues. The V gene's germline CDR1 is SEHNR and CDR2 FQNEAQ (reference sequence). CDR3 coding DNA: TGTGCCAGCAGCCTAGGCTGGGGACAGGGGGTGGAGACCCAGTACTTC. Translated, it gives CASSLGWGQGVETQYF.

The chain joins TRBV12-3 or TRBV12-4 to TRBJ2-2, with a tentative D call TRBD1 (6 bases). CDR3 length: 17 amino acids. The V and J ends lost 6 bases and 5 bases respectively, with 22 bases between them. CDR3 sequence (DNA): TGTGCCAGCAGCGAGGGGACACCCTTTGGAGGAACCGGGGAGCTGTTTTTT. Protein: CASSEGTPFGGTGELFF.

To note about this clonotype: A much larger clone is a single base away; this may be a read error. V gene TRBV4-1 combines with J gene TRBJ2-7, with D uncertain. Germline V CDR1 and CDR2: MGHRA, YSYEKL. Trimming left V 4 bases short and J 2 bases short, with 15 bases between. The CDR3 is made up of 15 amino acids. CDR3 coding DNA: TGCGCCAGCAGCCTCCCCCTCGCCAGGACCTACGAGCAGTACTTC. It codes for CASSLPLARTYEQYF.

The table lists this clonotype with a few counts. CDR3 protein: CASGTDRSQNYGYTF. The CDR3 DNA follows: TGTGCCAGTGGAACCGACAGATCTCAAAACTATGGCTACACCTTC. The genes are TRBV19 and TRBJ1-2; perhaps TRBD1 as D (5 bases). This CDR3 contains 15 residues. Looked up from germline, CDR1 is LNHDA and CDR2 is SQIVND (reference sequence). Trimming stripped 8 bases from V and 2 bases from J, with 18 bases between.

This clonotype was seen repeatedly, ten times or more. The chain recombines TRBV12-3 or TRBV12-4 with TRBJ2-1; a possible D gene is TRBD1 (6 bases). V shed 11 bases and J shed 2 bases, with 16 bases lying between them. This CDR3 contains 14 residues. Here the CDR3 reads CAGQRLDTYNEQFF. Written as DNA, the CDR3 is TGTGCCGGACAGCGCCTCGATACCTACAATGAGCAGTTCTTC.